This T cell receptor (beta chain) was sequenced during a study of blood T cell repertoires in COVID-19. The data were produced by immunoSEQ multiplex PCR, yet TCRdb's version contains in-frame clones alone and is incomplete. Here the sample spans fewer than 90,000 clones, about 80% being singletons. Between the trimmed V and J ends, which lost 3 bases and 0 bases, there was a span of 9 bases. The CDR3 loop spans 15 amino acids. Germline values: CDR1 MDHEN, CDR2 SYDVKM. The receptor was isolated from a human donor in a cohort sampled during active COVID-19. The specimen sequenced was peripheral blood. V is TRBV28 and J is TRBJ1-5, with D perhaps TRBD1 (5 bases). The CDR3 nucleotides read TGTGCCAGCAGTTTTCAGGGATATAGCAATCAGCCCCAGCATTTT. Translating it yields CASSFQGYSNQPQHF.